This TCR beta chain emerged from a study of graft-versus-host responses after intestinal transplantation. Remarks on this clone: Antigen: not known.

Whole-study results and caveats: Recipient marrow harbored GvH clones, some of which surfaced first in ileum or blood.

The data were produced by immunoSEQ multiplex PCR, yet TCRdb's version contains in-frame clones alone and is incomplete. Of over 10,000 clones listed, 93% are singletons. The V gene's germline CDR1 is SGHAT and CDR2 FQNNGV. V was clipped by 3 bases and J by 6 bases, with 9 bases between them. The CDR3 runs 14 residues. Material: PBMCs, obtained 1032 days after intestinal transplantation. This TCR derives from a human patient who received an intestinal transplant, so some T cells may come from the graft donor. The chain uses TRBV11-2 and TRBJ1-6; no clear D. The CDR3 here is CASSFGGPNSPLHF. CDR3 sequence (DNA): TGTGCCAGCAGCTTCGGCGGCCCTAATTCACCCCTCCACTTT.